This T cell receptor (beta chain) is from a study of regulatory T cells in long-lasting Graves disease. Looked up from germline, CDR1 is LGHNA and CDR2 is YSLEER. This CDR3 contains 18 residues. V gave up 0 bases and J gave up 0 bases; unmatched junction bases: 10. Time point noted: newly diagnosed GD, antithyroid drugs for less than 3 months. PBMC RNA served as the TCR library source. Investigators prepared the TCR beta libraries by applying iRepertoire HTBI primers and Arm-PCR of CDR3 regions. TCRdb reprocessed the multiplex PCR reads via MiXCR and lists one record per CDR3 protein. The sample has around 450,000 distinct CDR3 sequences; 15% are singletons. This clonotype turned up a few times. This sample was also put to use in a study of T cells in Graves' hyperthyroidism and ophthalmopathy.

This sequence originates from a woman aged 40 to 49 with Graves disease. This chain links TRBV4-3 with TRBJ1-1, with 7 bases fitting TRBD1. Sequencing used peripheral blood mononuclear cells (PBMCs), obtained at new diagnosis, from a patient treated with antithyroid drugs. The CDR3 region is CASSQEPAVTGVNTEAFF. The CDR3, as DNA: TGCGCCAGCAGCCAAGAGCCCGCGGTCACAGGGGTGAACACTGAAGCTTTCTTT.